This T cell receptor beta chain appears in the sequencing data of a study of cytomegalovirus exposure and HLA in healthy donors. PCR primers comprised 60 Vbeta and 13 Jbeta primers. Generated by immunoSEQ multiplex PCR, the TCRdb table keeps only in-frame clones and is missing some. The sample consists of about 210,000 clones, about 88% of them appearing once. This CDR3 has 14 amino acids. CDR1 and CDR2 (germline): MDHEN, SYDVKM. The ends were cut back, 6 bases at V and 11 bases at J, with 22 bases in the middle. This TCR derives from a girl aged 2-10 years in good health and CMV-seronegative. What was sequenced was PBMCs. This chain connects TRBV28 to TRBJ1-1, with D perhaps matching TRBD1 (6 bases). The CDR3 DNA reads TGTGCCAGCAGCCTAACAACAGGGTCGATGTACGCTTTCTTT. The encoded protein is CASSLTTGSMYAFF.